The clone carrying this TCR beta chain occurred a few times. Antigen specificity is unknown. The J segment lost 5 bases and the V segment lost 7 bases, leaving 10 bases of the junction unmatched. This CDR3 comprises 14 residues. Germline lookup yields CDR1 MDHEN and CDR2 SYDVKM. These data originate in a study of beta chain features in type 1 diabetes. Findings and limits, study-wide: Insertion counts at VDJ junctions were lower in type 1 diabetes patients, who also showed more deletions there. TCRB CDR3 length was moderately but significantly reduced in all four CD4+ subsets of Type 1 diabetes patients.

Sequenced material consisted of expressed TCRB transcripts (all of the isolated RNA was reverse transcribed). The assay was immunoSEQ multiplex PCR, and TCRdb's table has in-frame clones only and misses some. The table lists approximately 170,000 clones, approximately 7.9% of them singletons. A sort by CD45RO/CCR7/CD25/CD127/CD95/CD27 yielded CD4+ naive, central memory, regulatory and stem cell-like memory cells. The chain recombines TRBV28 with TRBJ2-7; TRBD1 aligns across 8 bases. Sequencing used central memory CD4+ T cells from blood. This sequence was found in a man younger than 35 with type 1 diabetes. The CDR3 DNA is TGTGCCAGCATTTCCGGACAGGGATGGGACGAGCAGTACTTC. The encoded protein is CASISGQGWDEQYF. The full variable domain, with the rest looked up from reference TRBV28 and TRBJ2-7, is DVKVTQSSRYLVKRTGEKVFLECVQDMDHENMFWYRQDPGLGLRLIYFSYDVKMKEKGDIPEGYSVSREKKERFSLILESASTNQTSMYLCASISGQGWDEQYFGPGTRLTVT.